The 16 T cell receptor beta chains reported below all come from one sample, sequenced in a study of shared clonotypes between healthy human individuals. Repertoires were generated with immunoSEQ multiplex PCR, while TCRdb's copy carries only in-frame clones and drops some. The data show about 2.4 million clones, approximately 92% seen once. The sample was naive CD4+ T cells sorted from blood. Subset indicated: CD45RA+ positively selected. The receptors were sampled from a man between 18 and 35 years old in good health.

Concerning this clone: Other DNA sequences of this sample code for an identical CDR3. This chain links TRBV18 with TRBJ1-3; the D gene is possibly TRBD1 (6 bases). The CDR3 is 14 amino acids. The V and J ends lost 3 bases and 0 bases respectively, with 6 bases between them. Germline CDR1 reads KGHSH; CDR2 reads LQKENI. CDR3 protein: CASSPGASGNTIYF. CDR3 nucleotides: TGTGCCAGCTCACCGGGGGCCTCTGGAAACACCATATATTTT.

The gene calls are TRBV5-6 and TRBJ2-5, with unresolved D. V gave up 3 bases and J gave up 2 bases, with 8 bases separating them. The CDR3 spans 13 residues. CDR1 and CDR2 (germline): SGHDT, YYEEEE. The CDR3 DNA sequence: TGTGCCAGCAGCTCTTTAGAACAAGAGACCCAGTACTTC. As protein: CASSSLEQETQYF.

The chain uses TRBV14 and TRBJ1-4; 11 bases agree with TRBD1. Germline loops: CDR1 SGHDN, CDR2 FVKESK. This CDR3 contains 11 residues. The CDR3: CMGQGDEKLFF. Here the CDR3 DNA reads TGTATGGGACAGGGGGATGAAAAACTGTTTTTT.

The chain uses TRBV5-1 and TRBJ2-5; the D gene is possibly TRBD2 (5 bases). This CDR3 has 13 residues. CDR1 is SGHRS, CDR2 YFSETQ, per germline. V was clipped by 0 bases and J by 4 bases, with 7 bases between them. CDR3 nucleotides: TGCGCCAGCAGCTTGGATGGGAGAGAGACCCAGTACTTC. Residues: CASSLDGRETQYF.

This chain links TRBV7-2 with TRBJ1-2, with D tentatively TRBD1 (6 bases). V was cut by 5 bases and J by 3 bases, with 16 bases left in between. This CDR3 spans 15 amino acids. CDR1 and CDR2 (germline): SGHTA, FQGNSA. CDR3 loop: CASSTFSGGDYGYTF. In nucleotides, the CDR3 is TGTGCCAGCAGCACCTTCTCCGGGGGCGACTATGGCTACACCTTC. Complete variable domain (other parts from reference TRBV7-2 and TRBJ1-2): GAGVSQSPSNKVTEKGKDVELRCDPISGHTALYWYRQSLGQGLEFLIYFQGNSAPDKSGLPSDRFSAERTGGSVSTLTIQRTQQEDSAVYLCASSTFSGGDYGYTFGSGTRLTVV.

The chain is built from TRBV4-3 and TRBJ2-3; no reliable D call. Between the trimmed V and J ends, which lost 0 bases and 2 bases, there was a span of 9 bases. The CDR3 loop spans 15 amino acids. Germline CDR1 LGHNA, CDR2 YSLEER. CDR3 loop: CASSQDGTLTDTQYF. For the CDR3, the DNA is TGCGCCAGCAGCCAAGATGGTACTCTCACAGATACGCAGTATTTT.

As concerns this clone: Because the CDR3's place on the DNA is in doubt, the DNA is left out and the CDR3 is given as listed by TCRdb. CDR3: CASSKVVGGGTDTQYF. The chain links TRBV21-1 to TRBJ2-3; the table's D call TRBD1 went unverified against the DNA. TRBV21-1 is assigned pseudogene status. The CDR3 is 16 amino acids long, termini counted.

The chain uses TRBV5-4 and TRBJ1-5; a possible D gene is TRBD1 (5 bases). CDR1 is SGHNT and CDR2 is YYREEE in the germline V gene (reference sequence). Trimming took 3 bases from V and 5 from J, leaving 24 bases between them. This CDR3 is 18 amino acids long. The CDR3 DNA sequence: TGTGCCAGCAGCTCCCTGCCGGGACCCTTTTCTGCGGATCAGCCCCAGCATTTT. Translated: CASSSLPGPFSADQPQHF.

With respect to this clone: The CDR3 carries no conserved terminal phenylalanine or tryptophan, so it likely arises from a read error. The limits of the CDR3 on the DNA are not certain, so only TCRdb's listed CDR3 is given. The CDR3 spells CASSFTKY. The rearrangement joins TRBV19 to TRBJ2-4; no check of the table's D call, TRBD2, against the DNA was made. 8 amino acids form the CDR3, both terminal residues included. CDR1 and CDR2 from the germline V gene are LNHDA and SQIVND (reference sequence).

For this clone: Other DNA variants within this sample encode the same CDR3. The chain joins TRBV18 to TRBJ2-2; D is perhaps TRBD1 (5 bases). This CDR3 contains 14 residues. Trimming took 3 bases from V and 1 from J, leaving 6 bases between them. The germline CDR1 and CDR2 sequences are KGHSH and LQKENI. CDR3: CASSPGQNTGELFF. The DNA for the CDR3 is TGTGCCAGCTCACCGGGGCAGAACACCGGGGAGCTGTTTTTT.

Points on this clone: This sample also contains other DNA sequences that code for the same CDR3. The gene calls are TRBV7-9 and TRBJ2-1; D unclear. CDR1 and CDR2 from the germline V gene are SEHNR and FQNEAQ (reference sequence). This CDR3 spans 15 amino acids. Trimming took off 1 base at V and 0 bases at J, with 7 bases between the two ends. The CDR3 sequence: CASSLDGLSYNEQFF. CDR3 sequence (DNA): TGTGCCAGCAGCTTAGACGGCCTCTCCTACAATGAGCAGTTCTTC.

This clone was recorded only once. J is TRBJ1-5 and V is TRBV5-5, with 7 bases fitting TRBD1. Losses at the gene ends were 3 bases for V and 2 bases for J; bases not matched to a gene: 2. The CDR3 consists of 14 residues. The germline gives CDR1 SGHKS, CDR2 YYEKEE (reference sequence). CDR3: CASSSQGGNQPQHF. The CDR3 DNA reads as TGTGCCAGCAGCTCTCAGGGGGGCAATCAGCCCCAGCATTTT.

The chain uses TRBV27 and TRBJ2-2, with D possibly being TRBD1 (6 bases). Germline-derived CDR1 and CDR2 are MNHEY and SMNVEV (reference sequence). The CDR3 runs to 14 residues. Trimming removed 9 bases from V and 1 base from J, with 12 bases in between. CDR3 DNA: TGTGCCAGTTCCGGGACACTGAACACCGGGGAGCTGTTTTTT. It encodes CASSGTLNTGELFF.

Remarks on this clone: At the DNA level, this CDR3 is encoded by other sequences in the same sample as well. This rearrangement joins TRBV2 to TRBJ2-7, with D possibly being TRBD2 (6 bases). The CDR3 covers 14 residues. V lost 6 bases and J 7 bases, leaving 19 bases between the germline ends. The germline V gene has CDR1 SNHLY and CDR2 FYNNEI. CDR3 nucleotides: TGTGCCAGCAGCTCCGGGACTGGAAGTTATGAGCAGTACTTC. Translation gives CASSSGTGSYEQYF.

Comments on this clone: One end of the junction varies from germline; a read error may be responsible. The V and J genes are TRBV7-7 and TRBJ1-1; D is perhaps TRBD1 (5 bases). CDR1 and CDR2 from the germline V gene are SSHAT and FNYEAQ (reference sequence). The CDR3 extends over 13 amino acids. The DNA for the CDR3 is TGTGCTAGCAGCTTAAAAAGGGGATTCGAAGCTTTCTTT. Translation: CASSLKRGFEAFF.

To note about this clone: Other DNA sequences from this sample encode an identical CDR3 as well. The chain joins TRBV2 to TRBJ2-7; 10 bases are shared with TRBD1. CDR1 is SNHLY, CDR2 FYNNEI, per germline. CDR3 length: 13 amino acids. Trimming at V came to 6 bases and at J to 6 bases, leaving 5 bases not matched to a gene. The CDR3 DNA follows: TGTGCCAGCAGGTCGACAGGGGGCGGCGAGCAGTACTTC. This sequence encodes CASRSTGGGEQYF. Filled out from reference TRBV2 and TRBJ2-7, the complete variable domain reads EPEVTQTPSHQVTQMGQEVILRCVPISNHLYFYWYRQILGQKVEFLVSFYNNEISEKSEIFDDQFSVERPDGSNFTLKIRSTKLEDSAMYFCASRSTGGGEQYFGPGTRLTVT.